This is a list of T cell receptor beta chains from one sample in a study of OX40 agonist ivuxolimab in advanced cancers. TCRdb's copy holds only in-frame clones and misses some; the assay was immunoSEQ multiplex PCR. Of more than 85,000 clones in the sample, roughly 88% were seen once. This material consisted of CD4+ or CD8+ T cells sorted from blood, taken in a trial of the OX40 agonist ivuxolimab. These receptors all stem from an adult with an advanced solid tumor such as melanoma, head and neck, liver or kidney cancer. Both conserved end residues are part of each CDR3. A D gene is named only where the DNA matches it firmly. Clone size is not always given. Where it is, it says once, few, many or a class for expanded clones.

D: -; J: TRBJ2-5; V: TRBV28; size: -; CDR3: CASSSPPQQETQYF; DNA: TGTGCCAGCAGTTCTCCTCCCCAACAAGAGACCCAGTACTTC
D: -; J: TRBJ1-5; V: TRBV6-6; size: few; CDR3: CASSYGGSSQPQHF; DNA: TGTGCCAGCAGTTACGGGGGGAGCAGTCAGCCCCAGCATTTT
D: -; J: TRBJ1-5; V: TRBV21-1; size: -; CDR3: CASSTGRGRQPQHF; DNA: TGTGCCAGCAGCACCGGGAGAGGTCGCCAGCCCCAGCATTTT
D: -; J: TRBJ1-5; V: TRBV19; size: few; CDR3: CASSTADSFDQPQHF; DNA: TGTGCCAGTAGTACCGCGGACAGCTTTGATCAGCCCCAGCATTTT
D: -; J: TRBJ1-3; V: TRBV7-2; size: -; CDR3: CASSLSGSRAGNTIYF; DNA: TGTGCCAGCAGCTTATCGGGTTCCCGGGCGGGAAACACCATATATTTT
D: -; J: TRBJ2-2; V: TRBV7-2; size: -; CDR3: CASSWGQNTGELFF; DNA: TGTGCCAGCAGCTGGGGACAGAACACCGGGGAGCTGTTTTTT
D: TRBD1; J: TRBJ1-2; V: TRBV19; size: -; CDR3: CASSLVGQGNGYTF; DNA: TGTGCCAGTAGTCTAGTGGGACAGGGGAATGGCTACACCTTC
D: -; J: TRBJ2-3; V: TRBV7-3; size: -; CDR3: CASSLRISTDTQYF; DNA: TGTGCCAGCAGCTTACGGATTAGCACAGATACGCAGTATTTT
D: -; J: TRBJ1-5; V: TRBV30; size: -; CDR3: CAWSVRDNQPQHF; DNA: TGTGCCTGGAGTGTACGGGACAATCAGCCCCAGCATTTT
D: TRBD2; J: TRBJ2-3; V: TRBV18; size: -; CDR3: CASSRTSRGGATDTQYF; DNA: TGTGCCAGCTCACGGACTAGCAGGGGTGGGGCCACAGATACGCAGTATTTT
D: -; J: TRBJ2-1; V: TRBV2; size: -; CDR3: CASSVGPRRSYNEQFF; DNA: TGTGCCAGCAGCGTGGGACCCCGGCGCTCCTACAATGAGCAGTTCTTC
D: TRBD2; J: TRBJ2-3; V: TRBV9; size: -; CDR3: CASGGGDGADTQYF; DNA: TGTGCCAGCGGCGGGGGAGATGGTGCAGATACGCAGTATTTT
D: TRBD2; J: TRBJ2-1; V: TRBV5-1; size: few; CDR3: CASRPQLAGVSNEQFF; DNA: TGCGCCAGCAGGCCCCAACTAGCGGGAGTCTCCAATGAGCAGTTCTTC
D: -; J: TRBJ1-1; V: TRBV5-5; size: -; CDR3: CASSRQVDEAFF; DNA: TGTGCCAGCAGCCGGCAGGTGGATGAAGCTTTCTTT
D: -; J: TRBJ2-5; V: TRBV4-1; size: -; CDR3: CASSQEARAETQYF; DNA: TGCGCCAGCAGCCAAGAAGCCCGCGCTGAGACCCAGTACTTC
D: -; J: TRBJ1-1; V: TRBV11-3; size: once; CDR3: CASSIGGNEAFF; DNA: TGTGCCAGCAGCATCGGGGGAAATGAAGCTTTCTTT
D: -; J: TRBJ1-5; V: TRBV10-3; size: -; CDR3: CAISEGTAGQPQHF; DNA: TGTGCCATCAGTGAGGGAACAGCCGGGCAGCCCCAGCATTTT